This T cell receptor (beta chain) stems from a study of blood T cell repertoires in COVID-19. After removal of 4 bases from V and 3 bases from J, the junction contained 3 bases not matched to a gene. CDR3 length: 16 residues. Germline CDR1 and CDR2: MNHEY and SVGEGT. In the authors' methods: Estimates of nucleated cell counts were drawn from the amplification of reference gene primers. Assay used: immunoSEQ multiplex PCR; TCRdb lists only in-frame clones, some missing. The DNA was the basis for D and trimming; V, J and clone size are from that table. Found here are 120,000 to 150,000 clones, approximately 90% of them singletons; the top ten hold 1.2%.

The receptor was isolated from a woman aged 25 to 45 with acute COVID-19. The sequenced material came from PBMCs or T cells enriched from blood (not recorded which). The chain combines TRBV6-2 or TRBV6-3 with TRBJ2-3, with 14 bases identical to TRBD2. The CDR3 reads CASSFGTSGRTDTQYF. CDR3 sequence (DNA): TGTGCCAGCAGTTTTGGGACTAGCGGGAGAACAGATACGCAGTATTTT.